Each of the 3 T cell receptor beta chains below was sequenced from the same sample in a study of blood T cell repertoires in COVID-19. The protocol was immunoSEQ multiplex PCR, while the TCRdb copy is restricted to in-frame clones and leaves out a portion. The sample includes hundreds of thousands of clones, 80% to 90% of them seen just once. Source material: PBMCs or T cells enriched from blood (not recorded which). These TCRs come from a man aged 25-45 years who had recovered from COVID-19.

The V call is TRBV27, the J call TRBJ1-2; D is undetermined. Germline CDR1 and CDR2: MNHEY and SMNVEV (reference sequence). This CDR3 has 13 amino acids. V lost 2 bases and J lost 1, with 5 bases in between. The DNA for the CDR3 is TGTGCCAGCAGTTTAGGGCATAACTATGGCTACACCTTC. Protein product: CASSLGHNYGYTF.

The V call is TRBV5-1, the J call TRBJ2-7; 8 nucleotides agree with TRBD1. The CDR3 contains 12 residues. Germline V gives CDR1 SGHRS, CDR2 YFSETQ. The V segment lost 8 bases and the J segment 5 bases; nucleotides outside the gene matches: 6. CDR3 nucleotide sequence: TGCGCCAGTAGACAGGGGAGCGACGAGCAGTACTTC. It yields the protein CASRQGSDEQYF.

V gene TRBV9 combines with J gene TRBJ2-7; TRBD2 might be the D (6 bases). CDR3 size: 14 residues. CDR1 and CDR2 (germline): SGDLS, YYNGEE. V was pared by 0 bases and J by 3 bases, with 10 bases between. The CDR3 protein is CASSVGVEGYEQYF. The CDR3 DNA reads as TGTGCCAGCAGCGTAGGGGTGGAGGGCTACGAGCAGTACTTC.